This T cell receptor (beta chain) was observed in a study of neoadjuvant anti-PD-1 for oral cavity cancer. The CDR3 has 15 residues. Trimming stripped 1 base from V and 2 bases from J, with 12 bases between. Per the germline V gene, CDR1 is SGHRS and CDR2 is YFSETQ. The method was immunoSEQ multiplex PCR; TCRdb's version includes in-frame clones alone and lacks a portion of them. The data show 30,000 to 40,000 clones, just under 90% seen once. This chain links TRBV5-1 with TRBJ2-5; possibly TRBD1 for D (5 bases). The sample was PBMCs, taken before nivolumab (anti-PD-1) treatment. The clonotype was recovered from a person aged 35-79 years with oral cavity squamous cell carcinoma. As DNA, the CDR3 is TGCGCCAGCAGCTTGTTAGGTACAGGACAAGAGACCCAGTACTTC. Its protein is CASSLLGTGQETQYF.